Listed below are T cell receptor beta chains from one sample, sequenced in a study of esophageal squamous cell carcinoma under preoperative chemotherapy. Via MiXCR, TCRdb re-called the PCR reads, giving one row per CDR3 protein. The sample lists around 10,000 distinct CDR3 sequences; approximately 49% were seen once. The specimen was obtained from a patient given preoperative chemotherapy. Source of these receptors: a human donor with esophageal squamous cell carcinoma. The donor label of this sample is uncertain. Each CDR3 is given with its conserved first and last residue. Each record gives: V gene, clone size, J gene, D gene, CDR3 length, CDR3 DNA, CDR3 protein. D genes are given only for firm matches. Size tells how often a clone was seen (once, few, many) or the class of an expanded clone, and some rows leave it out.

v_call: TRBV10-1
clone_size: many
j_call: TRBJ2-5
d_call: TRBD1
cdr3_length: 17
cdr3_nt: TGCGCCAGCAGTGAAAGTTTCGGGACAGGGGACTACAATGAGCAGTACTTC
cdr3_aa: CASSESFGTGDYNEQYF

v_call: TRBV6-1
clone_size: NA
j_call: TRBJ2-2
d_call: TRBD1
cdr3_length: 14
cdr3_nt: TGTGCCAGCAGTCATACAGGGGACACCGGGGAGCTGTTTTTT
cdr3_aa: CASSHTGDTGELFF

v_call: TRBV11-2
clone_size: medium-sized
j_call: TRBJ2-2
d_call: TRBD1
cdr3_length: 16
cdr3_nt: TGTGCCAGCAGCTTAGACCAGGGGGCGAACACCGGGGAGCTGTTTTTT
cdr3_aa: CASSLDQGANTGELFF

v_call: TRBV6-5
clone_size: large
j_call: TRBJ2-5
d_call: TRBD1
cdr3_length: 14
cdr3_nt: TGTGCCAGCAGTTCCGGACAGGGGCAAGAGACCCAGTACTTC
cdr3_aa: CASSSGQGQETQYF

v_call: TRBV6-1
clone_size: NA
j_call: TRBJ2-5
d_call: TRBD2
cdr3_length: 16
cdr3_nt: TGTGCCAGCAGCCCCTCGGCTAGCGGGTTTTCGGAGACCCAGTACTTC
cdr3_aa: CASSPSASGFSETQYF

v_call: TRBV7-2
clone_size: NA
j_call: TRBJ2-1
d_call: TRBD2
cdr3_length: 15
cdr3_nt: TGTGCCAGCAGTACCCTAGCGGTCTCCTACAATGAGCAGTTCTTC
cdr3_aa: CASSTLAVSYNEQFF

v_call: TRBV25-1
clone_size: NA
j_call: TRBJ2-1
d_call: NA
cdr3_length: 16
cdr3_nt: TGTGCCAGCAGGGGATTAGCCGGACAGAACTACAATGAGCAGTTTTTT
cdr3_aa: CASRGLAGQNYNEQFF

v_call: TRBV7-8
clone_size: many
j_call: TRBJ2-7
d_call: TRBD1
cdr3_length: 16
cdr3_nt: TGTGCCAGCAGCTCCGGGACAGGGGGAACCTCGTACGAGCAGTACTTC
cdr3_aa: CASSSGTGGTSYEQYF

v_call: TRBV7-8
clone_size: many
j_call: TRBJ2-1
d_call: NA
cdr3_length: 13
cdr3_nt: TGTGCCAGCAGCCGGACGATACAAGAGACCCAGTTCTTC
cdr3_aa: CASSRTIQETQFF

v_call: TRBV11-3
clone_size: NA
j_call: TRBJ2-3
d_call: TRBD2
cdr3_length: 16
cdr3_nt: TGTGCCAGCAGCGACAGACTAGCGGGAGGGACAGATACGCAGTATTTT
cdr3_aa: CASSDRLAGGTDTQYF

v_call: TRBV10-2
clone_size: NA
j_call: TRBJ2-3
d_call: TRBD1
cdr3_length: 14
cdr3_nt: TGCGCCAGCAGTGAGTCGGGGACAGGGTACGCGCAGTATTTT
cdr3_aa: CASSESGTGYAQYF

v_call: TRBV6-1
clone_size: few
j_call: TRBJ1-5
d_call: NA
cdr3_length: 13
cdr3_nt: TGTGCCAGCAGTGTTGGGAGTGATCAGCCCCAGCATTTT
cdr3_aa: CASSVGSDQPQHF

v_call: TRBV6-1
clone_size: few
j_call: TRBJ1-5
d_call: TRBD1
cdr3_length: 13
cdr3_nt: TGTGCCAGCTCAGGACAGGGGGATCAGCCCCAGCATTTT
cdr3_aa: CASSGQGDQPQHF

v_call: TRBV7-8
clone_size: NA
j_call: TRBJ2-1
d_call: NA
cdr3_length: 17
cdr3_nt: TGTGCCAGCAGCTTCCCTCGAAAGGGAGCCACCTACAATGAGCAGTTCTTC
cdr3_aa: CASSFPRKGATYNEQFF

v_call: TRBV11-3
clone_size: NA
j_call: TRBJ2-1
d_call: TRBD2
cdr3_length: 17
cdr3_nt: TGTGCCAGCGGCTCCGGGGGGCTAGCGGGGTTAGGGCATGAGCAGTTCTTC
cdr3_aa: CASGSGGLAGLGHEQFF

v_call: TRBV7-2
clone_size: NA
j_call: TRBJ2-3
d_call: TRBD2
cdr3_length: 14
cdr3_nt: TGTGCCAGCAGGGTAGCGGGACACACAGATACGCAGTATTTT
cdr3_aa: CASRVAGHTDTQYF

v_call: TRBV12-3/TRBV12-4
clone_size: NA
j_call: TRBJ2-3
d_call: NA
cdr3_length: 15
cdr3_nt: TGTGCCAGGGGTTTAGGCGGGCGTGGCCCAGATACCCAGTATTTC
cdr3_aa: CARGLGGRGPDTQYF

v_call: TRBV15
clone_size: few
j_call: TRBJ2-1
d_call: TRBD1
cdr3_length: 13
cdr3_nt: TGTGCCACCAACCATGGGACAGAAGAGACCCAGTTCTTC
cdr3_aa: CATNHGTEETQFF

v_call: TRBV6-5
clone_size: many
j_call: TRBJ2-7
d_call: TRBD1
cdr3_length: 15
cdr3_nt: TGTGCCAGCAGTTTGGAAGGGGGCGGGTCCTACGAGCAGTACTTC
cdr3_aa: CASSLEGGGSYEQYF

v_call: TRBV10-3
clone_size: NA
j_call: TRBJ2-4
d_call: NA
cdr3_length: 15
cdr3_nt: TGTGCCGGGTGGGTAGAGGGGCTAGACAAAGAGACTCAGTACTTC
cdr3_aa: CAGWVEGLDKETQYF

v_call: TRBV10-2
clone_size: NA
j_call: TRBJ2-1
d_call: NA
cdr3_length: 14
cdr3_nt: TGCGCCAGCAGTGTTTACCGTTCCTACAATGAGCAGTTCTTC
cdr3_aa: CASSVYRSYNEQFF

v_call: TRBV6-1
clone_size: few
j_call: TRBJ1-3
d_call: NA
cdr3_length: 16
cdr3_nt: TGTGCCAGCAGTGACAAGTGGCTCCGAGGGGGAAACACCATATATTTT
cdr3_aa: CASSDKWLRGGNTIYF

v_call: TRBV6-4
clone_size: NA
j_call: TRBJ2-1
d_call: NA
cdr3_length: 16
cdr3_nt: NA
cdr3_aa: CASSDLVGCGTETQYF

v_call: TRBV12-3/TRBV12-4
clone_size: NA
j_call: TRBJ2-7
d_call: NA
cdr3_length: 13
cdr3_nt: TGTGCCAGCAGTTTAGTGGTCGCAGATGCGCAGTACTTC
cdr3_aa: CASSLVVADAQYF

v_call: TRBV7-6
clone_size: many
j_call: TRBJ2-6
d_call: NA
cdr3_length: 16
cdr3_nt: TGTGCCAGCAGCTTATCGCAGGGCGGTGGGGCCAACGTCCTGACTTTC
cdr3_aa: CASSLSQGGGANVLTF

v_call: TRBV30
clone_size: NA
j_call: TRBJ1-1
d_call: NA
cdr3_length: 14
cdr3_nt: TGTGCCTGGAGTTCGGGTTCGGAGGGCACTGAAGCTTTCTTT
cdr3_aa: CAWSSGSEGTEAFF

v_call: TRBV27
clone_size: NA
j_call: TRBJ2-1
d_call: TRBD2
cdr3_length: 17
cdr3_nt: TGTGCCAGCAGTTTGGGGCTAGCGGGAGGGGAGGGGAAGACCCAGTTCTTC
cdr3_aa: CASSLGLAGGEGKTQFF

v_call: TRBV6-1
clone_size: NA
j_call: TRBJ2-2
d_call: TRBD1
cdr3_length: 16
cdr3_nt: TGTGCCAGCAGTGGATCCGGGACAGGGGGCACCGGGAAGCTGTATTTT
cdr3_aa: CASSGSGTGGTGKLYF

v_call: TRBV6-1
clone_size: NA
j_call: TRBJ2-3
d_call: TRBD2
cdr3_length: 15
cdr3_nt: TGTGCCAGCAGTGAGGGGGTGAGGGCGGGAGATACGCAGTATTTC
cdr3_aa: CASSEGVRAGDTQYF

v_call: TRBV7-8
clone_size: many
j_call: TRBJ2-1
d_call: TRBD2
cdr3_length: 15
cdr3_nt: TGTGCCAGCAGCCTCACTAGCGGGAGTTGGGGGGAGCAGTTCTTC
cdr3_aa: CASSLTSGSWGEQFF

v_call: TRBV4-1
clone_size: NA
j_call: TRBJ2-3
d_call: NA
cdr3_length: 16
cdr3_nt: TGCGCCAGCAGCCGTCTGGGGGGGCGGGCGGGAGATACGCAGTATTTT
cdr3_aa: CASSRLGGRAGDTQYF

v_call: TRBV6-1
clone_size: NA
j_call: TRBJ2-4
d_call: TRBD2
cdr3_length: 15
cdr3_nt: TGTGCCAGGGGGGGCGGGGGGATTGCCCAAAAGATTCAGTACTTC
cdr3_aa: CARGGGGIAQKIQYF

v_call: TRBV12-5
clone_size: NA
j_call: TRBJ2-1
d_call: TRBD2
cdr3_length: 18
cdr3_nt: TGTGCTAGTGGTTTGGGACTACTCGGGTTAGCGGGAGACAATGAGCAGTTCTTC
cdr3_aa: CASGLGLLGLAGDNEQFF

v_call: TRBV9
clone_size: NA
j_call: TRBJ2-1
d_call: TRBD2
cdr3_length: 19
cdr3_nt: TGTGCCAGCAGCGTAGCAGGGCCCGGGACTAGCGGGGATCAGAGTGAGCAGTTCTTC
cdr3_aa: CASSVAGPGTSGDQSEQFF

v_call: TRBV27
clone_size: NA
j_call: TRBJ2-1
d_call: TRBD2
cdr3_length: 15
cdr3_nt: TGTGCCAGCAGTTTAAGGCTAGCGGGAGACGGTGAGCAGTTCTTC
cdr3_aa: CASSLRLAGDGEQFF

v_call: TRBV12-3/TRBV12-4
clone_size: NA
j_call: TRBJ2-1
d_call: TRBD2
cdr3_length: 13
cdr3_nt: TGTGCCAGCAGCTTGATAGCGGGAGGCCAGCAGTTCTTC
cdr3_aa: CASSLIAGGQQFF

v_call: TRBV10-3
clone_size: many
j_call: TRBJ2-1
d_call: TRBD2
cdr3_length: 14
cdr3_nt: TGTGCCATCAGGGGACTAGCAACCGACAATGAGCAGTTCTTC
cdr3_aa: CAIRGLATDNEQFF

v_call: TRBV5-4
clone_size: many
j_call: TRBJ2-3
d_call: NA
cdr3_length: 17
cdr3_nt: TGTGCCAGCAGCTTTATTGGGGTCATACTACCCACAGATACGCAGTATTTT
cdr3_aa: CASSFIGVILPTDTQYF

v_call: TRBV5-1
clone_size: NA
j_call: TRBJ2-1
d_call: NA
cdr3_length: 13
cdr3_nt: TGCGCCAGCAGCTTGGTAGCGAGCAATGAGCAGTTCTTC
cdr3_aa: CASSLVASNEQFF

v_call: TRBV20-1
clone_size: NA
j_call: TRBJ2-1
d_call: TRBD2
cdr3_length: 15
cdr3_nt: TGCAGTGCTAGGCTTAGCGGGAGACCCGGAGGTGAGCAGTTCTTC
cdr3_aa: CSARLSGRPGGEQFF

v_call: TRBV7-6
clone_size: NA
j_call: TRBJ2-4
d_call: TRBD2
cdr3_length: 14
cdr3_nt: TGTGCCAGCAGCACTAGCGGGAGATACAATGAGCAGTACTTC
cdr3_aa: CASSTSGRYNEQYF

v_call: TRBV7-6
clone_size: medium-sized
j_call: TRBJ2-5
d_call: TRBD1
cdr3_length: 14
cdr3_nt: TGTGCCAGCAGCATCACAGGGGCCCGGGAGACCCAGTACTTC
cdr3_aa: CASSITGARETQYF

v_call: TRBV6-1
clone_size: NA
j_call: TRBJ2-1
d_call: NA
cdr3_length: 14
cdr3_nt: TGTGCCAGCGGAGAGGGCACCACCTACAATGAGCAGTTCTTC
cdr3_aa: CASGEGTTYNEQFF

v_call: TRBV6-1
clone_size: large
j_call: TRBJ2-1
d_call: TRBD2
cdr3_length: 15
cdr3_nt: TGTGCCAGCAGTGAAGCGGGGGGGGCCTACAATGAGCAGTTCTTC
cdr3_aa: CASSEAGGAYNEQFF

v_call: TRBV6-4
clone_size: NA
j_call: TRBJ2-1
d_call: TRBD2
cdr3_length: 16
cdr3_nt: TGTGCCAGCAGCCAGGCCGGGACTAGCGGGAGTAATGAGCAGTTCTTC
cdr3_aa: CASSQAGTSGSNEQFF

v_call: TRBV12-3/TRBV12-4
clone_size: many
j_call: TRBJ2-1
d_call: NA
cdr3_length: 14
cdr3_nt: TGTGCCAGCAGCACCACCGCGGCCTACAATGAGCAGTTCTTC
cdr3_aa: CASSTTAAYNEQFF

v_call: TRBV7-2
clone_size: many
j_call: TRBJ2-5
d_call: TRBD2
cdr3_length: 16
cdr3_nt: TGTGCCAGCAGCTCCCAGGCTAGCGGGGCCCAAGAGACCCAGTACTTC
cdr3_aa: CASSSQASGAQETQYF

v_call: TRBV11-3
clone_size: NA
j_call: TRBJ2-1
d_call: TRBD1
cdr3_length: 16
cdr3_nt: TGTGCCAGCACCGATCGGGACAGGGGGCCCTACAATGAGCAGTTCTTC
cdr3_aa: CASTDRDRGPYNEQFF

v_call: TRBV11-3
clone_size: few
j_call: TRBJ2-7
d_call: NA
cdr3_length: 19
cdr3_nt: TGTGCCAGCAGCTCCGGCGGAGGTGAGGTGGGGGCGCGCCGCCACGAGCAGTACTTC
cdr3_aa: CASSSGGGEVGARRHEQYF

v_call: TRBV4-1
clone_size: many
j_call: TRBJ1-1
d_call: NA
cdr3_length: 16
cdr3_nt: TGCGCCAGCAGCCAAGTAAGCCAGGGTCTGAGGACTGAAGCTTTCTTT
cdr3_aa: CASSQVSQGLRTEAFF

v_call: TRBV12-3/TRBV12-4
clone_size: many
j_call: TRBJ1-1
d_call: TRBD1
cdr3_length: 18
cdr3_nt: TGTGCCAGCAGTTTCTGGAACTATAAGGACAGGGGTATCACTGAAGCTTTCTTT
cdr3_aa: CASSFWNYKDRGITEAFF

v_call: TRBV7-2
clone_size: NA
j_call: TRBJ2-2
d_call: NA
cdr3_length: 14
cdr3_nt: TGTGCCAGCAGCGAGGCTAGGGGCACCGAGGCGCTGTTTTTT
cdr3_aa: CASSEARGTEALFF

v_call: TRBV11-2
clone_size: many
j_call: TRBJ2-5
d_call: TRBD1
cdr3_length: 17
cdr3_nt: TGTGCCAGCAGCTTAGATGCCCGGGACAGGGGGCAAGAGACCCAGTACTTC
cdr3_aa: CASSLDARDRGQETQYF

v_call: TRBV6-1
clone_size: NA
j_call: TRBJ2-3
d_call: TRBD1
cdr3_length: 16
cdr3_nt: TGTGCCAGCAGGGTCACAGGGGGCAGGGGCACAGATACGCAGTATTTT
cdr3_aa: CASRVTGGRGTDTQYF

v_call: TRBV27
clone_size: NA
j_call: TRBJ2-1
d_call: NA
cdr3_length: 15
cdr3_nt: TGTGCCAGCAGTCCCGGACAGAGGACGTACAATGAGCAGTTCTTC
cdr3_aa: CASSPGQRTYNEQFF

v_call: TRBV6-5
clone_size: many
j_call: TRBJ2-3
d_call: NA
cdr3_length: 11
cdr3_nt: TGTGCCAGCAGTTCCCCAGATACGCAGTATTTT
cdr3_aa: CASSSPDTQYF